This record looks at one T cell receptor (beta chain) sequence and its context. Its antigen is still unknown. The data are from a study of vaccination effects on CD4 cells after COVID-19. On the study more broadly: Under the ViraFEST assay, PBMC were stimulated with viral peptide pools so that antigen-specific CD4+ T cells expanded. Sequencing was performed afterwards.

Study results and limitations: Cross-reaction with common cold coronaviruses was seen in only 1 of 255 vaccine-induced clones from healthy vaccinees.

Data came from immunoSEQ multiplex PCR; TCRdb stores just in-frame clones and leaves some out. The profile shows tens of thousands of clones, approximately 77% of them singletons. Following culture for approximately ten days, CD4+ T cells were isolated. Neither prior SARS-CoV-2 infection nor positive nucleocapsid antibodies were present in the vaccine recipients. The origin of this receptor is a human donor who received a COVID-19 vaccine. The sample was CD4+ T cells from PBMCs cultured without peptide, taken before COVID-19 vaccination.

The CDR3, as DNA: TGTGCCAGCTCACCGGGACTGCCTCCGGAGACCCAGTACTTC. It is translated as CASSPGLPPETQYF. The J gene is TRBJ2-5, the V gene TRBV18, with D possibly TRBD2 on 6 matching bases. Per germline, CDR1 KGHSH and CDR2 LQKENI. This CDR3 contains 14 residues. The V and J ends lost 3 bases and 5 bases respectively, with 13 bases between them.